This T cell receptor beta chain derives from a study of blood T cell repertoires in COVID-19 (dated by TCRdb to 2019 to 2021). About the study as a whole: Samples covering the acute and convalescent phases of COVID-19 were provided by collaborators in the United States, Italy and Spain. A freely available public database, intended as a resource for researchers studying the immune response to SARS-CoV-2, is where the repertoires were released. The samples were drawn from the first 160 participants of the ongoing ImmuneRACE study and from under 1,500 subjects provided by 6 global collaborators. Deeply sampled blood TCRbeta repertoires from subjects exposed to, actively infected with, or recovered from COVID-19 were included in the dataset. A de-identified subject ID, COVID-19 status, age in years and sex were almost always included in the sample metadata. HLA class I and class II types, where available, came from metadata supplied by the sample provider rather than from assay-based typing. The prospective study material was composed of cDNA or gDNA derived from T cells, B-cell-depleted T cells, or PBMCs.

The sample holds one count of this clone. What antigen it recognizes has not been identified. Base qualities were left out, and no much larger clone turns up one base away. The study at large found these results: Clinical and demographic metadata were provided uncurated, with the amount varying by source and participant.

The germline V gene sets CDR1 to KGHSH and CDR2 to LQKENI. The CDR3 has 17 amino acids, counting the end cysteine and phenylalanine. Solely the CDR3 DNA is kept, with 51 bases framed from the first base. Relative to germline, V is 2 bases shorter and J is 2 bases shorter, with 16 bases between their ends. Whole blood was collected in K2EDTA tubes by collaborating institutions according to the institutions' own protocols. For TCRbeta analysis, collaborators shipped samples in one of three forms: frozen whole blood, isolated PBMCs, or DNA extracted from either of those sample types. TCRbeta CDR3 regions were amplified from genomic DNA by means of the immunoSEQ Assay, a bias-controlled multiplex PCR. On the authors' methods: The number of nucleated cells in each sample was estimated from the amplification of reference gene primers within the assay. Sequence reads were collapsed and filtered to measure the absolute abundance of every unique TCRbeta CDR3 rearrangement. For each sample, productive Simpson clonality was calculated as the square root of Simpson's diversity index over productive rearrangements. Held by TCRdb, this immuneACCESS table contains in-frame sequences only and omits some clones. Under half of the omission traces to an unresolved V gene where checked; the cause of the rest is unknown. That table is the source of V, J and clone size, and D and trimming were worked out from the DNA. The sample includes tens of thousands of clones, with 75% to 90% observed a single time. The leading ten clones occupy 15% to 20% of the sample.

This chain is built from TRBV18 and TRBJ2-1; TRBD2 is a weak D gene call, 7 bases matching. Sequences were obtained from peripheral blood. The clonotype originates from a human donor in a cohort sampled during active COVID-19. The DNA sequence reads TGTGCCAGCTCACCATGGGGGGGGGCAGGAACCTACAATGAGCAGTTCTTC. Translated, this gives CASSPWGGAGTYNEQFF.